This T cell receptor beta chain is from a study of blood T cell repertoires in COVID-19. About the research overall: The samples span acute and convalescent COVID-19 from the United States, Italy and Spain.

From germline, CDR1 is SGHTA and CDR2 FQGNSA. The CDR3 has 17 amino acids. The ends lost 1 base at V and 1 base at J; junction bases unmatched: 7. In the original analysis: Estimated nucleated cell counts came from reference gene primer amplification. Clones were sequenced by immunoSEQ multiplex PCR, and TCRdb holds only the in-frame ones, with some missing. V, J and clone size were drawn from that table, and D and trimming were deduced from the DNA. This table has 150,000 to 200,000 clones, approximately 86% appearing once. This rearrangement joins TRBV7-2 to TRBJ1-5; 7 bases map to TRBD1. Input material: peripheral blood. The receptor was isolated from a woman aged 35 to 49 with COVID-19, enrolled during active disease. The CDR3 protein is CASSLEGDSLSNQPQHF. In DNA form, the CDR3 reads TGTGCCAGCAGCTTAGAAGGGGACAGCTTAAGCAATCAGCCCCAGCATTTT.